The T cell receptor beta chain described here comes from a study of T-cell reconstitution after alpha-beta-depleted transplantation in children. The CDR3 runs 15 residues. It was with unique molecular identifiers that the TCRbeta library was prepared. Each CDR3 protein is one row after TCRdb ran MiXCR on the PCR reads. The profile shows 210,000 or so distinct CDR3 sequences, approximately 9.5% of them singletons. A note on this clonotype: Being one base from a much bigger clone, this may be a read error.

The sequencing used PBMCs from the stem cell graft donor, collected from the stem cell graft. The clonotype was recovered from a human donor who donated a stem cell graft to a child with acute lymphoblastic leukemia. The chain is built from TRBV12-3 or TRBV12-4 and TRBJ1-3; D unresolved. The CDR3 DNA follows: TGTACCAGCAGTTTAGTCTCCGGGGCTGGAAACACCATATATTTT. Amino acid sequence: CTSSLVSGAGNTIYF.